Each of the 28 T cell receptor beta chains below was sequenced from the same sample in a study of cytomegalovirus exposure and HLA in healthy donors. PCR employed 60 Vbeta and 13 Jbeta primers. Only in-frame clones appear in the TCRdb table, and some are missing; sequencing was by immunoSEQ multiplex PCR. The sample consists of approximately 84,000 clones, roughly 73% of them appearing once. Sequencing was done on a sample of PBMCs. The receptors shown here come from a male donor in good health and CMV-seropositive.

This chain connects TRBV30 to TRBJ2-4; possible D gene TRBD1, 5 bases. Germline V lookup: CDR1 GTSNPN, CDR2 SVGIG (reference sequence). This CDR3 region has 12 residues. Trimming pared 2 bases from V and 4 bases from J, leaving 6 bases between. The CDR3 bases are TGTGCCTGGAGTACAGGAAAAAACATTCAGTACTTC. Its translation: CAWSTGKNIQYF. The entire variable domain, with the rest obtained from reference TRBV30 and TRBJ2-4, is as follows: SQTIHQWPATLVQPVGSPLSLECTVEGTSNPNLYWYRQAAGRGLQLLFYSVGIGQISSEVPQNLSASRPQDRQFILSSKKLLLSDSGFYLCAWSTGKNIQYFGAGTRLSVL.

V and J are TRBV5-1 and TRBJ1-2; D gene ambiguous. Germline CDR1 is SGHRS and CDR2 is YFSETQ. This CDR3 spans 14 amino acids. V gave up 4 bases and J gave up 1 base, with 11 bases separating them. Written as DNA, the CDR3 is TGCGCCAGCAGCGAAGGCGGCCTTAACTATGGCTACACCTTC. Translated: CASSEGGLNYGYTF.

The chain links TRBV7-9 to TRBJ1-1; 7 nucleotides agree with TRBD1. V lost 5 bases and J lost 3; bases outside the gene matches: 12. The CDR3 has 16 residues. From germline, CDR1 is SEHNR and CDR2 FQNEAQ (reference sequence). CDR3 loop: CASSPRTGSGDTEAFF. The DNA of the CDR3 is TGTGCCAGCAGCCCGCGGACAGGTAGCGGTGACACTGAAGCTTTCTTT.

This clone appeared a few times. The genes are TRBV6-5 and TRBJ2-3; 10 positions match TRBD2. CDR3 length equals 14 residues. The V and J ends lost 5 bases and 4 bases, in that order; junction bases with no gene match: 3. Germline assignment: CDR1 MNHEY and CDR2 SVGAGI. The CDR3 DNA is TGTGCCAGCAGTCTAGCGGGAGTACCAGATACGCAGTATTTT. It is translated as CASSLAGVPDTQYF.

This clone showed up just once. This chain links TRBV19 with TRBJ1-2; 7 positions agree with TRBD1. J lost 2 bases, V lost 5 bases, and 5 bases had no gene match. The CDR3 has 14 amino acids. CDR1 and CDR2 from the germline V gene are LNHDA and SQIVND (reference sequence). The CDR3 loop is CASSATGQNYGYTF. CDR3 bases: TGTGCCAGTAGTGCCACGGGACAGAACTATGGCTACACCTTC.

V usage is TRBV11-2 and J usage is TRBJ2-3; 8 nucleotides align to TRBD1. The CDR3 totals 15 residues. Per the germline V gene, CDR1 is SGHAT and CDR2 is FQNNGV. With V trimmed by 3 bases and J by 2 bases, 4 bases remained unmatched. For the CDR3, the DNA is TGTGCCAGCAGCTTTAGACAGGGGTCCACAGATACGCAGTATTTT. Translation gives CASSFRQGSTDTQYF.

The chain employs TRBV13 and TRBJ2-3; TRBD2 matches at 8 bases. In germline, CDR1 is PRHDT, CDR2 FYEKMQ (reference sequence). The CDR3 contains 17 residues. The V gene end was trimmed by 5 bases and the J gene end by 4 bases; junction bases not matched to a gene: 14. The CDR3 DNA is TGTGCCAGCAGCCCACCGTGGGTCGGGAGGGAGGCAGATACGCAGTATTTT. Protein product: CASSPPWVGREADTQYF. The variable domain in full, with the rest retrieved from reference TRBV13 and TRBJ2-3, is AAGVIQSPRHLIKEKRETATLKCYPIPRHDTVYWYQQGPGQDPQFLISFYEKMQSDKGSIPDRFSAQQFSDYHSELNMSSLELGDSALYFCASSPPWVGREADTQYFGPGTRLTVL.

This clone has just a few counts. The chain recombines TRBV4-1 with TRBJ1-4, with 7 bases fitting TRBD1. J gave up 5 bases and V 4 bases, and 7 bases lay outside the gene matches. The CDR3 contains 15 residues. The germline V gene encodes CDR1 MGHRA and CDR2 YSYEKL. The CDR3, as DNA: TGCGCCAGCAGCCTAACCGGGACAGCAAATGAAAAACTGTTTTTT. Translated: CASSLTGTANEKLFF.

V is TRBV28 and J is TRBJ1-5; D call uncertain. Trimming took off 3 bases at V and 7 bases at J, with 16 bases between the two ends. The CDR3 loop spans 15 amino acids. From germline, CDR1 is MDHEN and CDR2 SYDVKM. CDR3: CASSLAGPGIQPQHF. The CDR3 nucleotides read TGTGCCAGCAGTTTGGCAGGCCCAGGCATCCAGCCCCAGCATTTT.

The rearrangement uses TRBV9 and TRBJ2-6, with no clear D. The germline V gene encodes CDR1 SGDLS and CDR2 YYNGEE. The CDR3 contains 14 residues. Trimming removed 2 bases from V and 0 bases from J, with 3 bases in between. The CDR3 nucleotides read TGTGCCAGCAGCGTCTCCTCTGGGGCCAACGTCCTGACTTTC. This sequence encodes CASSVSSGANVLTF. Supplemented by reference TRBV9 and TRBJ2-6, the full variable domain reads DSGVTQTPKHLITATGQRVTLRCSPRSGDLSVYWYQQSLDQGLQFLIQYYNGEERAKGNILERFSAQQFPDLHSELNLSSLELGDSALYFCASSVSSGANVLTFGAGSRLTVL.

The V call is TRBV6-5, the J call TRBJ2-3, with TRBD2 identical over 10 bases. The CDR3 covers 15 residues. V shed 10 bases and J 0 bases; nucleotides not matched to a gene: 7. Per the germline V gene, CDR1 is MNHEY and CDR2 is SVGAGI. CDR3 bases: TGTGCCACCGGGGCTAGCGGGGGTAGCACAGATACGCAGTATTTT. This sequence encodes CATGASGGSTDTQYF.

This clone appeared a few times. The gene calls are TRBV7-9 and TRBJ1-1; no clear D gene. The V gene's germline CDR1 is SEHNR and CDR2 FQNEAQ (reference sequence). Trimming cost V 1 base and J 6 bases, with 12 bases left between them. This CDR3 spans 14 amino acids. In nucleotides, the CDR3 is TGTGCCAGCAGCTTAGGTTGGGGAGTCGCTGAAGCTTTCTTT. Translated: CASSLGWGVAEAFF.

The rearrangement links TRBV6-1 to TRBJ2-7; TRBD2 matches at 10 bases. The CDR3 covers 14 residues. Germline CDR1 is MNHNS and CDR2 is SASEGT. The V and J ends lost 2 bases and 2 bases, in that order; junction bases with no gene match: 0. CDR3 bases: TGTGCCAGCAGTGAAAGCGGGAGGGCCTACGAGCAGTACTTC. Translated, it gives CASSESGRAYEQYF.

CDR3 region: CASSEKGARNQPQHF. The CDR3 DNA sequence: TGTGCCAGCAGCGAGAAGGGAGCGCGCAATCAGCCCCAGCATTTT. This sequence joins TRBV9 and TRBJ1-5; D unclear. CDR1 is SGDLS and CDR2 is YYNGEE in the germline V gene. V was clipped by 3 bases and J by 2 bases, with 12 bases between them. The CDR3 is made up of 15 amino acids. The full variable domain, with the rest looked up from reference TRBV9 and TRBJ1-5, is DSGVTQTPKHLITATGQRVTLRCSPRSGDLSVYWYQQSLDQGLQFLIQYYNGEERAKGNILERFSAQQFPDLHSELNLSSLELGDSALYFCASSEKGARNQPQHFGDGTRLSIL.

V gene TRBV5-4 combines with J gene TRBJ2-2; 9 positions match TRBD2. Germline V gene data show CDR1 as SGHNT and CDR2 as YYREEE (reference sequence). The CDR3 is 15 residues long. Germline trimming cut 4 bases from V and 3 bases from J; bases unmatched to any gene: 4. CDR3 sequence: CASSVIAGDTGELFF. The CDR3, as DNA: TGTGCCAGCAGCGTGATAGCGGGAGACACCGGGGAGCTGTTTTTT.

V and J are TRBV9 and TRBJ2-1; 13 bases are a match to TRBD2. The germline V gene encodes CDR1 SGDLS and CDR2 YYNGEE. Trimming removed 0 bases from V and 6 bases from J; junction bases left unmatched: 9. This CDR3 spans 18 amino acids. This CDR3 reads CASSVGTSGRRRGNEQFF. CDR3 DNA: TGTGCCAGCAGCGTAGGGACTAGCGGGAGACGTAGGGGCAATGAGCAGTTCTTC.

V and J are TRBV11-2 and TRBJ2-7; 7 positions match TRBD1. Trimming removed 2 bases from V and 6 bases from J; junction bases left unmatched: 10. Germline V lookup: CDR1 SGHAT, CDR2 FQNNGV. This CDR3 region has 15 residues. The CDR3 loop reads CASSLTRQGWVEQYF. The CDR3 DNA follows: TGTGCCAGCAGCTTAACTCGACAGGGTTGGGTCGAGCAGTACTTC. Full variable domain (missing parts from reference TRBV11-2 and TRBJ2-7): EAGVAQSPRYKIIEKRQSVAFWCNPISGHATLYWYQQILGQGPKLLIQFQNNGVVDDSQLPKDRFSAERLKGVDSTLKIQPAKLEDSAVYLCASSLTRQGWVEQYFGPGTRLTVT.

The genes are TRBV6-1 and TRBJ2-7, with TRBD1 identical over 9 bases. Trimming removed 6 bases from V and 5 bases from J; junction bases left unmatched: 11. This CDR3 has 15 residues. CDR1 is MNHNS, CDR2 SASEGT, per germline. CDR3 sequence: CASRVIQGAVHEQYF. As DNA, the CDR3 is TGTGCCAGCAGGGTTATACAGGGGGCGGTACACGAGCAGTACTTC.

The rearrangement joins TRBV28 to TRBJ1-2, with D maybe TRBD1 (5 bases). Trimming took 6 bases from V and 4 from J, leaving 18 bases between them. The CDR3 totals 15 residues. CDR1 and CDR2 (germline): MDHEN, SYDVKM. CDR3 amino acids: CASSLFSGGGYGYTF. In DNA, the CDR3 is TGTGCCAGCAGCCTTTTTTCCGGGGGAGGCTATGGCTACACCTTC.

V gene TRBV7-2 combines with J gene TRBJ2-7; 13 positions match TRBD2. V gave up 1 base and J gave up 1 base; unmatched junction bases: 4. This CDR3 region has 17 residues. Per germline, CDR1 SGHTA and CDR2 FQGNSA. The CDR3 nucleotides are TGTGCCAGCAGCTTAGGCGGACTAGCGGGAGATTCCTACGAGCAGTACTTC. This codes for CASSLGGLAGDSYEQYF.

The chain's CDR3 is CASSLDPGGGGYTF. DNA for the CDR3: TGTGCCAGCAGCTTGGATCCGGGAGGTGGCGGCTACACCTTC. The chain employs TRBV5-4 and TRBJ1-2; no reliable D call. The V end was cut by 0 bases, the J end by 8 bases, with 14 bases between. Per the germline V gene, CDR1 is SGHNT and CDR2 is YYREEE (reference sequence). The CDR3 spans 14 residues.

V is TRBV27 and J is TRBJ1-5; weak D call: TRBD1 (6 bases). Germline values: CDR1 MNHEY, CDR2 SMNVEV (reference sequence). Trimming removed 8 bases from V and 0 bases from J, with 11 bases in between. This CDR3 is 14 amino acids long. CDR3 in amino acids: CASRQGYSNQPQHF. CDR3 nucleotide sequence: TGTGCCAGCCGCCAGGGGTATAGCAATCAGCCCCAGCATTTT.

This clone was found a few times. The chain is built from TRBV5-1 and TRBJ1-1; weak D call: TRBD1 (6 bases). The germline V and J ends were trimmed by 1 base and 2 bases, with 12 bases remaining between them. The CDR3 extends over 15 amino acids. Germline V gene data show CDR1 as SGHRS and CDR2 as YFSETQ. The CDR3 sequence: CASSLQGRGNTEAFF. The CDR3 nucleotides read TGCGCCAGCAGCTTGCAGGGCAGGGGAAACACTGAAGCTTTCTTT.

A single count supports this clone. The V and J genes are TRBV9 and TRBJ2-1; 10 bases map to TRBD2. Germline CDR1 reads SGDLS; CDR2 reads YYNGEE. With V trimmed by 2 bases and J by 8 bases, 13 bases remained unmatched. This CDR3 region has 17 residues. Here the CDR3 DNA reads TGTGCCAGCAGCGTGATAGCAGCGGGAGGGTGGACCGATGAGCAGTTCTTC. This codes for CASSVIAAGGWTDEQFF.

J is TRBJ2-2 and V is TRBV23-1, with 11 positions matching TRBD1. TRBV23-1 is marked as an open reading frame, function uncertain. The CDR3 extends over 18 amino acids. With V trimmed by 7 bases and J by 3 bases, 13 bases remained unmatched. The CDR3 sequence: CASNPPDRGQEDTGELFF. CDR3 bases: TGCGCCAGCAACCCCCCGGACAGGGGGCAAGAGGACACCGGGGAGCTGTTTTTT.

This chain uses TRBV6-5 with TRBJ2-7, with 7 positions matching TRBD1. The CDR3 runs to 14 residues. The V and J ends lost 2 bases and 3 bases, in that order; junction bases with no gene match: 4. Germline CDR1 and CDR2: MNHEY and SVGAGI. For the CDR3, the DNA is TGTGCCAGCAGTTACACCCGACAGGGCTACGAGCAGTACTTC. Its translation: CASSYTRQGYEQYF.

The chain is built from TRBV9 and TRBJ2-5, with TRBD2 matching 11 bases. Trimming took 0 bases from V and 1 from J; bases not matched to a gene: 2. Germline V CDR1 and CDR2: SGDLS, YYNGEE. This CDR3 has 16 amino acids. The CDR3, as DNA: TGTGCCAGCAGCGTAGCCGGGACTAGCGGCCAAGAGACCCAGTACTTC. Translated: CASSVAGTSGQETQYF.

The rearrangement links TRBV21-1 to TRBJ2-1; TRBD2, as called in the table, went unchecked against the DNA. TRBV21-1 is reported as a pseudogene. CDR3 size: 17 residues. For the CDR3, the DNA is TGTGCCAGCAGCAAAGGGTGCATAGCGGGAGCCTACAATGAGCAGTTCTTC. Protein sequence: CASSKGCIAGAYNEQFF.